The rows below give T cell receptor beta chains drawn from one sample of a study of shared clonotypes between healthy human individuals. Clones were sequenced by immunoSEQ multiplex PCR, and TCRdb holds only the in-frame ones, with some missing. The data show 2 million to 3 million clones, over 85% seen once. Sequenced sample: naive CD4+ T cells from PBMCs. All receptors come from a man aged 18 to 29 in good health. Some clones in this sample may be carry-over from other donors' samples. The CDR3 runs from the conserved cysteine through the conserved F or W. Each record gives: V gene, J gene, clone size, D gene, CDR3 DNA, CDR3 protein. A D gene is named only where the DNA matches it firmly. Expanded clones are given a class, and other clones once, few, many or no size at all.

V: TRBV7-2; J: TRBJ1-3; size: NA; D: NA; DNA: TGTGCCAGCAGCTTAGCAGGGCTGGGTGGAAACACCATATATTTT; CDR3: CASSLAGLGGNTIYF
V: TRBV10-3; J: TRBJ1-2; size: NA; D: NA; DNA: TGTGCCATCAGGGGGGCCGAAAACTATGGCTACACCTTC; CDR3: CAIRGAENYGYTF
V: TRBV29-1; J: TRBJ2-5; size: NA; D: NA; DNA: TGCAGCGTTGTCACCCCTTTCCAAGAGACCCAGTACTTC; CDR3: CSVVTPFQETQYF
V: TRBV28; J: TRBJ1-5; size: once; D: NA; DNA: TGTGCCAGCAGTTTAGTGTCTCTACTCGGCCAGCCCCAGCATTTT; CDR3: CASSLVSLLGQPQHF
V: TRBV13; J: TRBJ2-7; size: NA; D: NA; DNA: TGTGCCAGCAGCTTAGGGGGGGGACGCTCCTACGAGCAGTACTTC; CDR3: CASSLGGGRSYEQYF
V: TRBV5-6; J: TRBJ2-1; size: NA; D: NA; DNA: TGTGCCAGCAGCTTGGATCCCGCGACAGGCTCCTACAATGAGCAGTTCTTC; CDR3: CASSLDPATGSYNEQFF
V: TRBV11-2; J: TRBJ2-1; size: NA; D: NA; DNA: TGTGCCAGCAGCCCCGACCGTAATGAGCAGTTCTTC; CDR3: CASSPDRNEQFF
V: TRBV7-8; J: TRBJ1-1; size: few; D: NA; DNA: TGTGCCAGCACCCTGAGGCGGGAGAACACTGAAGCTTTCTTT; CDR3: CASTLRRENTEAFF
V: TRBV5-1; J: TRBJ1-5; size: NA; D: NA; DNA: TGCGCCAGCAGTAGGGTTCAGCCCCAGCATTTT; CDR3: CASSRVQPQHF
V: TRBV5-1; J: TRBJ2-7; size: NA; D: NA; DNA: TGCGCCAGCAGCTTGGCATCTGCGGGACTGAACTACGAGCAGTACTTC; CDR3: CASSLASAGLNYEQYF
V: TRBV19; J: TRBJ1-1; size: NA; D: NA; DNA: TGTGCCAGTAGTCCTCGACCCTTATCGTCCGGAACTGAAGCTTTCTTT; CDR3: CASSPRPLSSGTEAFF
V: TRBV9; J: TRBJ2-3; size: NA; D: TRBD2; DNA: TGTGCCAGCAGCGTCTTCTCGGGGGGAAACACAGATACGCAGTATTTT; CDR3: CASSVFSGGNTDTQYF
V: TRBV7-9; J: TRBJ2-7; size: NA; D: NA; DNA: TGTGCCAGCAGCCCAACCAGGGGGGGCGAGCAGTACTTC; CDR3: CASSPTRGGEQYF
V: TRBV4-2; J: TRBJ2-5; size: NA; D: TRBD1; DNA: TGTGCCAGCAGCCAGACAGGGGGCGCCGGGGAGACCCAGTACTTC; CDR3: CASSQTGGAGETQYF
V: TRBV7-2; J: TRBJ2-5; size: NA; D: NA; DNA: TGTGCCAGCAGCATGGGGCGCGGGTTAGAGACCCAGTACTTC; CDR3: CASSMGRGLETQYF
V: TRBV5-1; J: TRBJ1-4; size: NA; D: NA; DNA: TGCGCCAGCAGCCTCTCTAACACTAATGAAAAACTGTTTTTT; CDR3: CASSLSNTNEKLFF
V: TRBV9; J: TRBJ2-5; size: NA; D: TRBD2; DNA: TGTGCCAGCAGCGTAGAGAGGGAGGGAGAGACCCAGTACTTC; CDR3: CASSVEREGETQYF
V: TRBV5-4; J: TRBJ2-1; size: NA; D: NA; DNA: TGTGCCAGCAGTCGGGATCTCTCCTACAATGAGCAGTTCTTC; CDR3: CASSRDLSYNEQFF
V: TRBV7-6; J: TRBJ2-2; size: once; D: TRBD2; DNA: TGTGCCAGCAGTTTCGGTAGCGGGATCCCCGGGGAGCTGTTTTTT; CDR3: CASSFGSGIPGELFF
V: TRBV7-7; J: TRBJ2-1; size: NA; D: TRBD2; DNA: TGTGCCAGCAGCCCGACTAGCGGGAGTAATGGTAATGAGCAGTTCTTC; CDR3: CASSPTSGSNGNEQFF
V: TRBV5-8; J: TRBJ2-6; size: NA; D: NA; DNA: TGTGCCAGCAGCTTGGAAGGGCGGGGGGCCAACGTCCTGACTTTC; CDR3: CASSLEGRGANVLTF
V: TRBV6-1; J: TRBJ1-1; size: NA; D: NA; DNA: TGTGCCAGCAGTGTGACACCGAACACTGAAGCTTTCTTT; CDR3: CASSVTPNTEAFF
V: TRBV5-1; J: TRBJ2-6; size: NA; D: TRBD2; DNA: TGCGCCAGCAGCCTCCAACTAGCGGGAGCCCCTGGGGCCAACGTCCTGACTTTC; CDR3: CASSLQLAGAPGANVLTF
V: TRBV19; J: TRBJ2-3; size: NA; D: NA; DNA: TGTGCCAGTAGTAATTTACCCCAGGGAGTCGATACGCAGTATTTT; CDR3: CASSNLPQGVDTQYF
V: TRBV6-6; J: TRBJ1-1; size: once; D: NA; DNA: TGTGCCAGCAGACTTCAGGAAACTGAAGCTTTCTTT; CDR3: CASRLQETEAFF
V: TRBV5-1; J: TRBJ2-1; size: NA; D: NA; DNA: TGCGCCAGCAGCTTGGTGGCTGCCAGCTCCTACAATGAGCAGTTCTTC; CDR3: CASSLVAASSYNEQFF
V: TRBV5-4; J: TRBJ2-5; size: once; D: NA; DNA: TGTGCCAGCAGCGCGGCCGGGCGCGTGATAGAGACCCAGTACTTC; CDR3: CASSAAGRVIETQYF
V: TRBV16; J: TRBJ1-4; size: NA; D: TRBD1; DNA: TGTGCCAGCACCGGCGGACAGGAACTATCAACTAATGAAAAACTGTTTTTT; CDR3: CASTGGQELSTNEKLFF
V: TRBV2; J: TRBJ2-1; size: NA; D: TRBD2; DNA: TGTGCCAGCAGTGTTGAGCGGGGGGCCAACAATGAGCAGTTCTTC; CDR3: CASSVERGANNEQFF
V: TRBV5-6; J: TRBJ2-3; size: NA; D: NA; DNA: TGTGCCAGCAGCTTGGTGCCGAGCACAGATACGCAGTATTTT; CDR3: CASSLVPSTDTQYF
V: TRBV6-6; J: TRBJ2-7; size: NA; D: TRBD1; DNA: TGTGCCAGCAGTCCGACAGGGGGCTCCTACGAGCAGTACTTC; CDR3: CASSPTGGSYEQYF
V: TRBV7-6; J: TRBJ1-4; size: NA; D: NA; DNA: TGTGCCAGCAGCTTAGGCAGGGTTGGAGGGTTGGATGAAAAACTGTTTTTT; CDR3: CASSLGRVGGLDEKLFF